The clone carrying this TCR beta chain was observed many times. Its antigen remains unidentified. The record originates from a study of T cells in Graves' hyperthyroidism and ophthalmopathy. Points from the study as a whole: In blood, most of the thyroid clonotypes expanded above 0.001 were also present. With a median lead of approximately 6 months before onset, the model predicted ophthalmopathy. Ophthalmopathy was distinguished from stable hyperthyroidism by 13 V-J signatures.

TCR beta CDR3 regions were amplified from RNA. The HTBI set primed first-round TCR CDR3 RT-PCR. One entry per CDR3 protein results from TCRdb running MiXCR on the multiplex PCR reads. The sample lists some 270,000 distinct CDR3 sequences, roughly 14% seen once, with 6.5% to 10% in the top ten. The CDR3 is made up of 13 amino acids. Per the germline V gene, CDR1 is SGHVS and CDR2 is FQNEAQ. V shed 4 bases, J shed 5 bases, and the junction held 4 bases outside the gene matches. Material for sequencing was blood. This chain connects TRBV7-8 to TRBJ1-2, with TRBD1 matching over 7 bases. This sequence originates from a woman aged 25 to 39 with Graves' hyperthyroidism that later progressed to Graves' ophthalmopathy. The CDR3 sequence is CASSSGGRYGYTF. The CDR3 nucleotides read TGTGCCAGCAGCTCAGGGGGAAGATATGGCTACACCTTC.